The 32 T cell receptor beta chains below all came from one sample that was sequenced in a study of CD8 T cells in Susac syndrome. Reverse transcription used roughly 0.45 to 1 ug RNA and random hexamers. One entry per CDR3 protein, called by TCRdb with MiXCR from the immunoSEQ multiplex PCR reads. The table shows some 120,000 distinct CDR3 sequences, with 90% to 95% occurring only once. The sample taken for sequencing was CD4+ T cells from PBMCs. All receptors derive from a human donor with multiple sclerosis.

The rearrangement uses TRBV6-7 and TRBJ2-2, with D hard to call. TRBV6-7 is reported as an ORF; its role is uncertain. This CDR3 is built from 14 residues. V was clipped by 0 bases and J by 6 bases, with 8 bases between them. The chain's CDR3 is CASSYSRFPGELFF. The CDR3 DNA reads TGTGCCAGCAGTTACTCAAGGTTCCCCGGGGAGCTGTTTTTT.

The chain joins TRBV2 to TRBJ1-1; D gene uncertain. Germline lookup yields CDR1 SNHLY and CDR2 FYNNEI. The CDR3 is 11 residues long. Trimming removed 3 bases from V and 5 bases from J, with 4 bases in between. CDR3 region: CASSEETEAFF. In DNA form, the CDR3 reads TGTGCCAGCAGTGAGGAAACTGAAGCTTTCTTT.

The chain uses TRBV7-9 and TRBJ1-2, with D unclear. CDR1 and CDR2 from the germline V gene are SEHNR and FQNEAQ (reference sequence). Trimming left V 5 bases short and J 6 bases short, with 22 bases between. The CDR3 is 16 amino acids. CDR3 loop: CASSPHLAVLRDGYTF. CDR3 bases: TGTGCCAGCAGCCCCCACCTGGCGGTCCTGAGGGATGGCTACACCTTC.

The chain carries TRBV4-2 and TRBJ2-3; D is perhaps TRBD1 (5 bases). The germline V and J ends were trimmed by 4 bases and 1 base, with 9 bases remaining between them. The CDR3 covers 14 residues. In germline, CDR1 is LGHNA, CDR2 YNFKEQ. CDR3 sequence (DNA): TGTGCCAGCAGCCGGACACTCGGCACAGATACGCAGTATTTT. Amino acids: CASSRTLGTDTQYF.

CDR3 DNA: TGTGCCAGCTATCAGGGGCTATTATACGAGCAGTACTTC. Translating gives CASYQGLLYEQYF. The V gene is TRBV6-1, the J gene TRBJ2-7, with D possibly TRBD1 on 6 matching bases. Looked up from germline, CDR1 is MNHNS and CDR2 is SASEGT. The CDR3 runs to 13 residues. Between the trimmed V and J ends, which lost 8 bases and 4 bases, there was a span of 15 bases.

V gene TRBV12-3 or TRBV12-4 combines with J gene TRBJ2-7; tentative D call: TRBD2 (5 bases). This CDR3 spans 11 amino acids. V gave up 6 bases and J gave up 4 bases, with 7 bases separating them. CDR3 amino acids: CASRRRYEQYF. CDR3 bases: TGTGCCAGCAGACGGAGGTACGAGCAGTACTTC.

DNA of the CDR3: TGCGCCAGCAGCTTAAGATCGACAGGGGGCGGCGAGACCCAGTACTTC. Translating gives CASSLRSTGGGETQYF. The chain combines TRBV5-1 with TRBJ2-5; 10 bases are a match to TRBD1. Germline loops: CDR1 SGHRS, CDR2 YFSETQ. CDR3 size: 16 residues. J gave up 5 bases and V 2 bases, and 9 bases lay outside the gene matches.

V is TRBV19 and J is TRBJ1-1; D is ambiguous. Trimming left V 7 bases short and J 8 bases short, with 14 bases between. Germline assignment: CDR1 LNHDA and CDR2 SQIVND (reference sequence). CDR3 length: 12 residues. The CDR3, as DNA: TGTGCCAGTATCTCCCCAGCAAGAGAAGCTTTCTTT. The encoded protein is CASISPAREAFF.

V is TRBV20-1 and J is TRBJ2-3; D remains ambiguous. V lost 2 bases to trimming and J lost 0 bases, with 12 bases between them. CDR1 DFQATT and CDR2 SNEGSKA come from the germline V gene (reference sequence). This CDR3 spans 15 amino acids. The CDR3 region has the DNA TGCAGTGCTAGATACCCGCAATCTAGCACAGATACGCAGTATTTT. Its protein product is CSARYPQSSTDTQYF.

The chain recombines TRBV30 with TRBJ1-2; D gene ambiguous. Germline values: CDR1 GTSNPN, CDR2 SVGIG (reference sequence). This CDR3 comprises 12 residues. Trimming removed 0 bases at V and 7 bases at J, with 9 bases between. The CDR3 nucleotides are TGTGCCTGGAGTGTAGAAGGAGGTGGCTACACCTTC. Translating it yields CAWSVEGGGYTF.

The rearrangement uses TRBV7-9 and TRBJ1-2, with D possibly being TRBD1 (6 bases). Germline CDR1 is SEHNR and CDR2 is FQNEAQ (reference sequence). CDR3 length: 15 residues. Deletions cut 0 bases from V and 7 bases from J, with 15 bases between. CDR3 coding DNA: TGTGCCAGCAGCTTAGCGGGCAGGGGAGGCTCTGGCTACACCTTC. Its translation: CASSLAGRGGSGYTF.

The chain is built from TRBV27 and TRBJ1-4; tentative D call: TRBD1 (6 bases). The CDR3 has 14 amino acids. The germline V gene has CDR1 MNHEY and CDR2 SMNVEV (reference sequence). Trimming pared 6 bases from V and 7 bases from J, leaving 15 bases between. In nucleotides, the CDR3 is TGTGCCAGCAGCGTTGGGGGCACGGGTGAAAAACTGTTTTTT. Amino acid sequence: CASSVGGTGEKLFF.

The J gene is TRBJ2-7, the V gene TRBV29-1; possibly TRBD1 or TRBD2 for D (5 bases each). V dropped 5 bases and J dropped 3 bases, with 14 bases sitting between them. The CDR3 has 13 amino acids. Looked up from germline, CDR1 is SQVTM and CDR2 is ANQGSEA. CDR3 coding DNA: TGCAGCGTTAAGAGGGACGGGAACTACGAGCAGTACTTC. Translation: CSVKRDGNYEQYF.

This clonotype was counted a single time. V and J are TRBV7-8 and TRBJ2-2; 8 bases map to TRBD2. V was pared by 2 bases and J by 8 bases, with 10 bases of the junction left unmatched. The V gene's germline CDR1 is SGHVS and CDR2 FQNEAQ. The CDR3 is made up of 16 amino acids. This CDR3 is CASSLTGGPGMGELFF. The CDR3 nucleotides are TGTGCCAGCAGCTTAACGGGAGGGCCGGGAATGGGGGAGCTGTTTTTT.

This sequence joins TRBV2 and TRBJ2-5, with D possibly being TRBD1 (6 bases). V lost 0 bases, J lost 5 bases, and 13 bases lay in between. The CDR3 consists of 15 residues. CDR1 is SNHLY, CDR2 FYNNEI, per germline. CDR3 coding DNA: TGTGCCAGCAGTGAAGCTAGTTTCCAGGGGGAGACCCAGTACTTC. As protein: CASSEASFQGETQYF.

The rearrangement uses TRBV30 and TRBJ2-7, with D hard to call. Trimming removed 5 bases from V and 3 bases from J, with 17 bases in between. The CDR3 is made up of 14 amino acids. CDR1 and CDR2 (germline): GTSNPN, SVGIG (reference sequence). The CDR3: CAWRYPGTHYEQYF. The DNA for the CDR3 is TGTGCCTGGCGATACCCCGGTACCCACTACGAGCAGTACTTC.

The chain's CDR3 is CATSLGETQYF. CDR3 DNA: TGTGCCACCAGCCTTGGAGAGACCCAGTACTTC. The chain has TRBV15 and TRBJ2-5; no clear D gene. Germline values: CDR1 LNHNV, CDR2 YYDKDF (reference sequence). The CDR3 runs to 11 residues. Trimming stripped 5 bases from V and 4 bases from J, with 5 bases between.

The J gene is TRBJ1-1, the V gene TRBV7-2; no definite D call. Germline CDR1 SGHTA, CDR2 FQGNSA. The CDR3 loop spans 14 amino acids. The V end lost 4 bases, the J end lost 1 base, and 10 bases lay between the germline ends. CDR3 region: CASSSLPRNTEAFF. The CDR3, as DNA: TGTGCCAGCAGCTCCCTCCCTAGGAACACTGAAGCTTTCTTT.

The chain couples TRBV11-2 to TRBJ2-2, with D uncertain. Deletions cut 5 bases from V and 8 bases from J, with 15 bases between. The CDR3 is 14 residues long. Germline V gene sequence: CDR1 SGHAT, CDR2 FQNNGV. The chain's CDR3 is CASSSQPLAGELFF. For the CDR3, the DNA is TGTGCCAGCAGCAGCCAACCCCTGGCTGGGGAGCTGTTTTTT.

The chain carries TRBV5-1 and TRBJ1-1; D possibly corresponds to TRBD1 (6 bases). The CDR3 is 12 residues long. V lost 4 bases and J 5 bases, leaving 9 bases between the germline ends. Germline V lookup: CDR1 SGHRS, CDR2 YFSETQ. In DNA form, the CDR3 reads TGCGCCAGCAGCAGCCAGGGGACTGAAGCTTTCTTT. It is translated as CASSSQGTEAFF.

A single count supports this clonotype. This sequence joins TRBV15 and TRBJ1-5; 7 nucleotides align to TRBD1. The CDR3 is 15 amino acids. Trimming cost V 3 bases and J 6 bases; bases outside gene matches: 8. Germline assignment: CDR1 LNHNV and CDR2 YYDKDF (reference sequence). Here the CDR3 reads CATSRGDRVIQPQHF. DNA for the CDR3: TGTGCCACCAGCAGGGGAGACAGGGTCATTCAGCCCCAGCATTTT.

This clonotype has just a few counts. This rearrangement joins TRBV30 to TRBJ2-5; 9 bases are a match to TRBD1. This CDR3 region has 14 residues. Germline CDR1 GTSNPN, CDR2 SVGIG (reference sequence). V shed 1 base and J 5 bases; nucleotides not matched to a gene: 5. CDR3 region: CAWSAGQGEETQYF. CDR3 DNA sequence: TGTGCCTGGAGTGCGGGACAGGGAGAGGAGACCCAGTACTTC.

The CDR3 DNA reads as TGTGCCAGCAGTGAGGACCAGCGGTCCTACAATGAGCAGTTCTTC. It yields the protein CASSEDQRSYNEQFF. This chain links TRBV2 with TRBJ2-1; perhaps TRBD2 as D (5 bases). The V end was cut by 3 bases, the J end by 1 base, with 10 bases between. CDR1 is SNHLY and CDR2 is FYNNEI in the germline V gene. This CDR3 spans 15 amino acids.

The chain combines TRBV30 with TRBJ2-1; TRBD1 matches at 9 bases. The V segment lost 5 bases and the J segment 6 bases; nucleotides outside the gene matches: 8. CDR3 length: 14 amino acids. CDR1 is GTSNPN, CDR2 SVGIG, per germline (reference sequence). CDR3 nucleotides: TGTGCCTGGGGAACAGGGGGCTGGATCAATGAGCAGTTCTTC. It yields the protein CAWGTGGWINEQFF.

The gene calls are TRBV7-2 and TRBJ2-7; 10 bases align to TRBD2. The CDR3 is 15 amino acids. J lost 6 bases, V lost 5 bases, and 10 bases had no gene match. Germline CDR1 reads SGHTA; CDR2 reads FQGNSA. This CDR3 reads CASSPSSGRRVEQYF. CDR3 coding DNA: TGTGCCAGCAGCCCCTCTAGCGGGAGAAGGGTCGAGCAGTACTTC.

The chain joins TRBV29-1 to TRBJ1-2, with D possibly being TRBD1 (6 bases). Trimming cost V 7 bases and J 7 bases, with 25 bases left between them. The length of the CDR3 is 15 residues. From germline, CDR1 is SQVTM and CDR2 ANQGSEA. CDR3 coding DNA: TGCAGCGCCCAGCCCAATTTGAACAGGGAGAGTGGCTACACCTTC. Translating it yields CSAQPNLNRESGYTF.

The chain has TRBV12-3 or TRBV12-4 and TRBJ2-2, with a tentative D call TRBD2 (6 bases). The CDR3 covers 15 residues. Between the trimmed V and J ends, which lost 4 bases and 3 bases, there was a span of 12 bases. CDR3 region: CASSSGTEYTGELFF. The CDR3 bases are TGTGCCAGCAGTTCGGGGACTGAATACACCGGGGAGCTGTTTTTT.

The chain employs TRBV7-9 and TRBJ2-7, with D possibly being TRBD2 (6 bases). Trimming took 1 base from V and 4 from J, leaving 14 bases between them. In germline, CDR1 is SEHNR, CDR2 FQNEAQ (reference sequence). CDR3 length equals 15 residues. The chain's CDR3 is CASSLEMGGAYEQYF. The DNA of the CDR3 is TGTGCCAGCAGCTTAGAGATGGGAGGTGCTTACGAGCAGTACTTC.

This sequence joins TRBV28 and TRBJ1-6; perhaps TRBD1 as D (6 bases). Trimming shortened V by 2 bases and J by 9 bases, and 11 bases separated the two germline ends. The germline V gene has CDR1 MDHEN and CDR2 SYDVKM. CDR3 length equals 14 residues. Here the CDR3 reads CASSLAQGGSPLHF. CDR3 bases: TGTGCCAGCAGTTTAGCACAGGGCGGTTCACCCCTCCACTTT. Together with reference TRBV28 and TRBJ1-6, the CDR3 gives the full variable domain: DVKVTQSSRYLVKRTGEKVFLECVQDMDHENMFWYRQDPGLGLRLIYFSYDVKMKEKGDIPEGYSVSREKKERFSLILESASTNQTSMYLCASSLAQGGSPLHFGNGTRLTVT.

J is TRBJ1-4 and V is TRBV7-2; TRBD1 aligns across 7 bases. The germline V gene encodes CDR1 SGHTA and CDR2 FQGNSA. This CDR3 region has 14 residues. V shed 3 bases and J 7 bases; nucleotides not matched to a gene: 5. CDR3 residues: CASSLGPGGEKLFF. The CDR3 bases are TGTGCCAGCAGCTTGGGACCAGGGGGTGAAAAACTGTTTTTT.

CDR3 region: CASSLDRIYTEAFF. In DNA, the CDR3 is TGCGCCAGCAGCTTGGACAGAATTTACACTGAAGCTTTCTTT. The rearrangement uses TRBV5-1 and TRBJ1-1; no clear D. V gave up 0 bases and J gave up 3 bases, with 9 bases separating them. The CDR3 is 14 residues long. Germline-derived CDR1 and CDR2 are SGHRS and YFSETQ.

This chain joins TRBV18 and TRBJ1-1; weak D call: TRBD1 (6 bases). Germline V gives CDR1 KGHSH, CDR2 LQKENI. V was clipped by 4 bases and J by 5 bases, with 14 bases between them. This CDR3 region has 14 residues. CDR3 in amino acids: CASSQSPQGTEAFF. In nucleotides, the CDR3 is TGTGCCAGCTCACAAAGTCCTCAGGGGACTGAAGCTTTCTTT.